The source of this T cell receptor (beta chain) is a study of cytomegalovirus exposure and HLA in healthy donors. Study context: Tens of millions of unique TCRs from HLA-typed donors were held in an early release of data. Study findings and constraints: Most CMV-associated TCR beta chains appeared HLA-restricted in a later analysis. When the data were analyzed later, several of the most significant clusters appeared to be linked to common viral pathogens.

Concerning this clone itself: Its antigen is still unknown.

Healthy bone marrow donors supplied every sample. The PCR contained 60 Vbeta and 13 Jbeta primers. Repertoires were generated with immunoSEQ multiplex PCR, while TCRdb's copy carries only in-frame clones and drops some. The sample gives approximately 160,000 clones, around three quarters of which show up once; approximately 1% is in the top ten. This clonotype originated in a woman in her forties in good health and CMV-seronegative. The sample was PBMCs.

This CDR3 is CASSFSGRALTDTQYF. DNA for the CDR3: TGTGCCAGCAGTTTTAGCGGGAGGGCCCTCACAGATACGCAGTATTTT. The rearrangement joins TRBV28 to TRBJ2-3, with TRBD2 matching 11 bases. Trimming took 3 bases from V and 2 from J; bases not matched to a gene: 4. The CDR3 is 16 residues long. The V gene's germline CDR1 is MDHEN and CDR2 SYDVKM.